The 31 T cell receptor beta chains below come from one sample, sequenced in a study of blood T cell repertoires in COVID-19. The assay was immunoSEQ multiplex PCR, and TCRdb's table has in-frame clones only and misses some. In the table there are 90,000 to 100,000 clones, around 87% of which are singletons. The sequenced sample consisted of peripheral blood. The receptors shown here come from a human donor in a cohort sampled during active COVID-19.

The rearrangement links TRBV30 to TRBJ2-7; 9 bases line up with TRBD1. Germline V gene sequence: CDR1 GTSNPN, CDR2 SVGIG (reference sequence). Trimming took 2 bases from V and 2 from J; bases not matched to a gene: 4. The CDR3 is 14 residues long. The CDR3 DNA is TGTGCCTGGAGTACGACAGGGGGGACCTACGAGCAGTACTTC. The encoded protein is CAWSTTGGTYEQYF.

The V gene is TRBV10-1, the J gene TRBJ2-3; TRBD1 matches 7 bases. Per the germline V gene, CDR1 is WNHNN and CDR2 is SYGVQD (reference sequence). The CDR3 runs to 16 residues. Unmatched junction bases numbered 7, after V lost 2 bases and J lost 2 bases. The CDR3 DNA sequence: TGCGCCAGCAGTGAGGGAACAGGGGCCTACACAGATACGCAGTATTTT. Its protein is CASSEGTGAYTDTQYF.

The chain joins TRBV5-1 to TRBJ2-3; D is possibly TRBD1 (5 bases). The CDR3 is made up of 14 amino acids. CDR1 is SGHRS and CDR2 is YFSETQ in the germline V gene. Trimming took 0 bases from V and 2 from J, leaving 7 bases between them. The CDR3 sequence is CASSLGQPTDTQYF. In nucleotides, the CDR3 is TGCGCCAGCAGCTTGGGACAGCCCACAGATACGCAGTATTTT.

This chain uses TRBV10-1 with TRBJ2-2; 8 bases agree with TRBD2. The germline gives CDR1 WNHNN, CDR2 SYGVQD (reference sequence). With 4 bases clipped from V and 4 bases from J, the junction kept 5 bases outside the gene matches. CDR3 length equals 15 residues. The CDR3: CASSGTGGGTGELFF. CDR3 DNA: TGCGCCAGCAGTGGAACGGGGGGGGGCACCGGGGAGCTGTTTTTT.

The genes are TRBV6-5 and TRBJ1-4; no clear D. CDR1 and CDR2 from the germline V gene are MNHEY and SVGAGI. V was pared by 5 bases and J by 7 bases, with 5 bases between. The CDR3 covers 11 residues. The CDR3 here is CASSPGEKLFF. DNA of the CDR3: TGTGCCAGCAGTCCCGGTGAAAAACTGTTTTTT.

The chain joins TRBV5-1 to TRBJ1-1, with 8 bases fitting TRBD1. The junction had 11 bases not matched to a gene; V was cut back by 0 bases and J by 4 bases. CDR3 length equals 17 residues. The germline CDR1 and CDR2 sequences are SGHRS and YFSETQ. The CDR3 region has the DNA TGCGCCAGCAGCTTGGGCCCGGGACAGGTCGCCGCCACTGAAGCTTTCTTT. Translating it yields CASSLGPGQVAATEAFF.

The CDR3 protein is CSVRTGGYEQYF. The CDR3 bases are TGCAGCGTTCGGACCGGGGGCTACGAGCAGTACTTC. J is TRBJ2-7 and V is TRBV29-1, with D tentatively TRBD2 (6 bases). Trimming pared 5 bases from V and 3 bases from J, leaving 11 bases between. CDR1 SQVTM and CDR2 ANQGSEA come from the germline V gene. This CDR3 has 12 residues.

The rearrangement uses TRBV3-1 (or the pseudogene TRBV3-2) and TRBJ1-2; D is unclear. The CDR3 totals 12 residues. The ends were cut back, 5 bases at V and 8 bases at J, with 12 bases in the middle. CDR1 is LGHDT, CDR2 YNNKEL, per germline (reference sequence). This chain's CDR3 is CASSLRKRGYTF. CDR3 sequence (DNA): TGTGCCAGCAGCTTACGAAAGAGAGGCTACACCTTC.

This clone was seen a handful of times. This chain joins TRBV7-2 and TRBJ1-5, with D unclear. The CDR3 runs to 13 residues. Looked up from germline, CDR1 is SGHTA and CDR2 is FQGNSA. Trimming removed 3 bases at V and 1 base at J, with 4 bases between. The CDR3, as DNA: TGTGCCAGCAGCTTTCGGAGCAATCAGCCCCAGCATTTT. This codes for CASSFRSNQPQHF.

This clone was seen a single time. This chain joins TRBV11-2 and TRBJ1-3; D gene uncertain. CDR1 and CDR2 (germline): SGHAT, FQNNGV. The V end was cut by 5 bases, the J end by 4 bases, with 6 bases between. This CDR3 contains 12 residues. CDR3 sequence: CASSPEGNTIYF. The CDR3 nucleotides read TGTGCCAGCAGCCCCGAGGGAAACACCATATATTTT. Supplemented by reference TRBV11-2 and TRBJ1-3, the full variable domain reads EAGVAQSPRYKIIEKRQSVAFWCNPISGHATLYWYQQILGQGPKLLIQFQNNGVVDDSQLPKDRFSAERLKGVDSTLKIQPAKLEDSAVYLCASSPEGNTIYFGEGSWLTVV.

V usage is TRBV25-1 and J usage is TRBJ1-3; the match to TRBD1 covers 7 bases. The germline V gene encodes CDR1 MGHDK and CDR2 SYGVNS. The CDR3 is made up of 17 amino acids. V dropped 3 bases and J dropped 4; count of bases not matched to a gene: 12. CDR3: CASSDHTRTGQGNTIYF. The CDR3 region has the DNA TGTGCCAGCAGTGATCACACCCGGACAGGCCAAGGAAACACCATATATTTT.

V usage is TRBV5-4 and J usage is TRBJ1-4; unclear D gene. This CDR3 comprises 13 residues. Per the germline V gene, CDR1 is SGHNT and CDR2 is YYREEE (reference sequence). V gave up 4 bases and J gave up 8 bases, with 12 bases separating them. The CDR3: CASSQTDGEKLFF. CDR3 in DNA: TGTGCCAGCAGCCAAACTGACGGGGAAAAACTGTTTTTT.

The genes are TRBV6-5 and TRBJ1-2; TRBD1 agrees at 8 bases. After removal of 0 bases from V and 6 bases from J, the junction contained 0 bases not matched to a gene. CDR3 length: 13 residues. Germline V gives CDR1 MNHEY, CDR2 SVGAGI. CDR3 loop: CASSYSTGDGYTF. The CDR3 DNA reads TGTGCCAGCAGTTACTCGACAGGGGATGGCTACACCTTC.

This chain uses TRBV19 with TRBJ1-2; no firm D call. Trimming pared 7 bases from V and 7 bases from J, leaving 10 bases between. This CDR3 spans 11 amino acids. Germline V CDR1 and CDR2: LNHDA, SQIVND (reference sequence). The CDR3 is CASKGGFGYTF. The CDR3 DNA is TGTGCCAGTAAGGGAGGGTTTGGCTACACCTTC.

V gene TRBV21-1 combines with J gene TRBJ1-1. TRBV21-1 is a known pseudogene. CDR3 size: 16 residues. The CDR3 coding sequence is TGTGCCAGCAGCCCGACCTGTGGGGGGGATAACACTGAAGCTTTCTTT. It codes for CASSPTCGGDNTEAFF.

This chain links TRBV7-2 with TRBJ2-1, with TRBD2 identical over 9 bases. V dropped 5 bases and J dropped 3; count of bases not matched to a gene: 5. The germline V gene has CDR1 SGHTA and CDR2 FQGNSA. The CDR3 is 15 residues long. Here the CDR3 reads CASSPGLASYNEQFF. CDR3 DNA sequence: TGTGCCAGCAGCCCCGGACTAGCGAGCTACAATGAGCAGTTCTTC. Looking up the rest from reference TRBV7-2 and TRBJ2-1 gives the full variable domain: GAGVSQSPSNKVTEKGKDVELRCDPISGHTALYWYRQSLGQGLEFLIYFQGNSAPDKSGLPSDRFSAERTGGSVSTLTIQRTQQEDSAVYLCASSPGLASYNEQFFGPGTRLTVL.

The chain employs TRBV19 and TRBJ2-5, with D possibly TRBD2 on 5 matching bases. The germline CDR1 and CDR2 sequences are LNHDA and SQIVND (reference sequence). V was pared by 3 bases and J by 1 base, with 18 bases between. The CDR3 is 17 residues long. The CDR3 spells CASSMGVARRAQETQYF. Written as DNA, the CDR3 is TGTGCCAGTAGTATGGGAGTAGCCCGAAGGGCCCAAGAGACCCAGTACTTC.

The CDR3 region has the DNA TGTGCCAGCAGCGTAGGAGGCAGGGGGACTGAAGCTTTCTTT. This translates into CASSVGGRGTEAFF. The J gene is TRBJ1-1, the V gene TRBV9; 7 bases are a match to TRBD1. V lost 0 bases, J lost 5 bases, and 4 bases stayed unmatched. The CDR3 loop spans 14 amino acids. CDR1 and CDR2 (germline): SGDLS, YYNGEE.

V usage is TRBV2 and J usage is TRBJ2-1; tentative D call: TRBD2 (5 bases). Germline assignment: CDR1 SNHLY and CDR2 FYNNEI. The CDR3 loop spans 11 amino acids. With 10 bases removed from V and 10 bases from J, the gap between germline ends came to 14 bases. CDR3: CATARDKEQFF. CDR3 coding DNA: TGTGCCACCGCACGGGATAAGGAGCAGTTCTTC.

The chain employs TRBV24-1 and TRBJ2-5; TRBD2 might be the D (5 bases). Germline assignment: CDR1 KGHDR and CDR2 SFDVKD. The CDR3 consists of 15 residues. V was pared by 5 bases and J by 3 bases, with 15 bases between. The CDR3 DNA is TGTGCCACCAGTGTCCCCGGGGATACTAAAGAGACCCAGTACTTC. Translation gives CATSVPGDTKETQYF.

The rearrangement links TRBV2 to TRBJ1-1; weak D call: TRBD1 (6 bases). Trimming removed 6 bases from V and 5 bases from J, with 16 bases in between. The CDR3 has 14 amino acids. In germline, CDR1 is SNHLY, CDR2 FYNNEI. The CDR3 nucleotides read TGTGCCAGCAGCGAACTAAACAGGGTGACTGAAGCTTTCTTT. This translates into CASSELNRVTEAFF.

In DNA form, the CDR3 reads TGTGCCAGCTCACCCCCTGGACAGGTAGAGGGCTACACCTTC. Translated, it gives CASSPPGQVEGYTF. The chain has TRBV18 and TRBJ1-2, with 7 bases aligning to TRBD1. This CDR3 has 14 amino acids. The V gene's germline CDR1 is KGHSH and CDR2 LQKENI. V lost 3 bases, J lost 8 bases, and 9 bases stayed unmatched.

CDR3 in DNA: TGTGCCAGCAGGGAGACGGCAGCCTATGGCTACACCTTC. This encodes CASRETAAYGYTF. The chain employs TRBV6-5 and TRBJ1-2; D is unresolved. The CDR3 totals 13 residues. Trimming pared 6 bases from V and 4 bases from J, leaving 12 bases between. Per the germline V gene, CDR1 is MNHEY and CDR2 is SVGAGI.

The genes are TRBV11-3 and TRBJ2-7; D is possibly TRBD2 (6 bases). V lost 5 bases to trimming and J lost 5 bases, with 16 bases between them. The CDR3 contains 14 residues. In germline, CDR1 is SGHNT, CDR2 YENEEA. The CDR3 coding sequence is TGTGCCAGCAGCCAAACGGGACTGGCCCACGAGCAGTACTTC. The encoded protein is CASSQTGLAHEQYF.

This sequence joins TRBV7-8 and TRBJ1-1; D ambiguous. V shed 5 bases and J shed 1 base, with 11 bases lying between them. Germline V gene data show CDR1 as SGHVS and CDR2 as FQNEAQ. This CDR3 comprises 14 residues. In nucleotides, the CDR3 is TGTGCCAGCAGCCCAGCTCGGAGGAACACTGAAGCTTTCTTT. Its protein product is CASSPARRNTEAFF.

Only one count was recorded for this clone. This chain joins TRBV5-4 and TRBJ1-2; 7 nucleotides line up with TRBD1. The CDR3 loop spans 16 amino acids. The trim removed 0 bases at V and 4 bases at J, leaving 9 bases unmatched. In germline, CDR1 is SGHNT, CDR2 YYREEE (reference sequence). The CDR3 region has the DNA TGTGCCAGCAGCTTGGAACAGACAGGGCACGGCTATGGCTACACCTTC. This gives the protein CASSLEQTGHGYGYTF.

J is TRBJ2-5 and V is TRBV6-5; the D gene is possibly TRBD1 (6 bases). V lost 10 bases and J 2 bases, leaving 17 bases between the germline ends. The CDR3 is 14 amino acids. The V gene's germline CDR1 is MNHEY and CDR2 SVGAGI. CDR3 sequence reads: CATNPRGYQETQYF. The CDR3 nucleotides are TGTGCCACCAACCCCAGGGGCTATCAAGAGACCCAGTACTTC.

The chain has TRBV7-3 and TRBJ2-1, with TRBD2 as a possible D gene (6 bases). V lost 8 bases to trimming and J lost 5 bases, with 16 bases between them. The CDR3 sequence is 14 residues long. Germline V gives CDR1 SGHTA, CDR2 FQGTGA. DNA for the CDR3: TGTGCCAGCGGGGCGGCGGGGCAGAACAATGAGCAGTTCTTC. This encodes CASGAAGQNNEQFF.

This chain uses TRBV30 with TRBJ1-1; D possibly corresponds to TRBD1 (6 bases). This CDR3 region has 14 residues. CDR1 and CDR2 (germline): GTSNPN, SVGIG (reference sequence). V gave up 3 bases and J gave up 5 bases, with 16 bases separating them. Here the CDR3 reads CAWRSTGQSTEAFF. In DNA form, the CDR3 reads TGTGCCTGGAGGTCCACCGGACAGTCAACTGAAGCTTTCTTT.

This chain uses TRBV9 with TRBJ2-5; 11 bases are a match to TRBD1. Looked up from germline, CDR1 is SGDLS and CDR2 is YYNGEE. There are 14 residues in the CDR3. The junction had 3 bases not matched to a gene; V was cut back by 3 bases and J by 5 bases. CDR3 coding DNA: TGTGCCAGCAGCGCTGGACAGGGGGCCGAGACCCAGTACTTC. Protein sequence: CASSAGQGAETQYF.

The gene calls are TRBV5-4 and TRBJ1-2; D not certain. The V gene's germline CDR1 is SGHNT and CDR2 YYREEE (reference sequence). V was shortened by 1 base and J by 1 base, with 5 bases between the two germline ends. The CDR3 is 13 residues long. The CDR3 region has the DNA TGTGCCAGCAGCTTGTACAGTAACTATGGCTACACCTTC. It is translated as CASSLYSNYGYTF.